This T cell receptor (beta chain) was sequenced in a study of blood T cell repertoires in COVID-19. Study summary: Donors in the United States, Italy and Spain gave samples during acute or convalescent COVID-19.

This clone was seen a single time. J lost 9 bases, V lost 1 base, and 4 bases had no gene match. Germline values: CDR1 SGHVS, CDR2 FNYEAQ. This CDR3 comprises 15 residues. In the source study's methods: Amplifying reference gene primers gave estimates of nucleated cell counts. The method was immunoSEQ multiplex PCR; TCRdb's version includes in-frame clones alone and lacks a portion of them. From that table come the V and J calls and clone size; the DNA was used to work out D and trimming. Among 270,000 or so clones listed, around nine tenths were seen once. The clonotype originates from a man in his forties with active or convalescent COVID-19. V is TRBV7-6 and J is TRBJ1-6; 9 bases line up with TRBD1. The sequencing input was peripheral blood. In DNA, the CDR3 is TGTGCCAGCAGCTTAGGGGGGACAGGGTCTTCACCCCTCCACTTT. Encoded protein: CASSLGGTGSSPLHF.